Below are 3 T cell receptor beta chains sequenced from a single sample in a study of beta chain features in type 1 diabetes. Since all of the isolated RNA was reverse transcribed, expressed TCRB transcripts were what got sequenced. Here immunoSEQ multiplex PCR was the method, and the copy in TCRdb shows in-frame clones only, minus some. This table has approximately 600,000 clones, 12% appearing once. No antigen has been identified for these receptors. Points from the study as a whole: Type 1 diabetes patients had moderately but significantly shorter TCRB CDR3s in all four CD4+ subsets.

What was sequenced was naive CD4+ T cells from blood. Receptors originate from a man aged 25-45 years with type 1 diabetes.

This clone was observed a few times. The identical CDR3 is also encoded by other nucleotide sequences in the sample. The V gene is TRBV29-1, the J gene TRBJ2-7, with D unresolved. CDR1 SQVTM and CDR2 ANQGSEA come from the germline V gene. Trimming shortened V by 5 bases and J by 3 bases, and 8 bases separated the two germline ends. The CDR3 is 11 amino acids. CDR3 sequence (DNA): TGCAGCGTTCGTGGCAGCTACGAGCAGTACTTC. Translated: CSVRGSYEQYF.

The chain carries TRBV15 and TRBJ2-3, with 8 nucleotides matching TRBD1. After removal of 6 bases from V and 2 bases from J, the junction contained 1 base not matched to a gene. Germline assignment: CDR1 LNHNV and CDR2 YYDKDF (reference sequence). The CDR3 is made up of 13 amino acids. CDR3 DNA sequence: TGTGCCACCAGGGGACAGGACACAGATACGCAGTATTTT. This encodes CATRGQDTDTQYF.

This clone turned up a few times. J is TRBJ1-1 and V is TRBV13; D is uncertain. V was pared by 5 bases and J by 4 bases, with 17 bases between. The CDR3 runs to 15 residues. CDR1 and CDR2 from the germline V gene are PRHDT and FYEKMQ (reference sequence). The CDR3 loop reads CASSPLPSGSTEAFF. The CDR3 nucleotides are TGTGCCAGCAGCCCGCTCCCATCGGGGAGCACTGAAGCTTTCTTT.